Listed below are T cell receptor beta chains from one sample, sequenced in a study of vaccination effects on CD4 cells after COVID-19. Their antigen targets remain unknown. Sequencing used immunoSEQ multiplex PCR; TCRdb keeps in-frame clones, though not all of them. The sample lists about 59,000 clones, roughly 78% occurring once. This specimen was CD4+ T cells from PBMCs cultured with HCoV-OC43 spike peptides, taken after COVID-19 vaccination. The receptors derive from a human donor who received a COVID-19 vaccine. Both conserved end residues are trimmed from each CDR3.

TRBV9	TRBJ2-1	ASSVVASGGML
TRBV5-1	TRBJ1-4	ASSLRDYANEKLF
TRBV6-5	TRBJ2-1	ASSYGAGHEQF
TRBV19	TRBJ1-1	ASNVGTENTEAF
TRBV19	TRBJ1-1	ASSISRVGPEAF
TRBV4-3	TRBJ1-2	ASSQKDGNYGYT
TRBV25-1	TRBJ1-6	ASSEGRTAGDSPLH
TRBV3-1/TRBV3-2	TRBJ2-5	ASSHLFRGGHLETQY
TRBV5-1	TRBJ2-5	ASSLGPGAYQETQY
TRBV7-7	TRBJ2-5	ASSRGPQETQY
TRBV2	TRBJ2-1	ASSEQGLALNEQF